These 19 T cell receptor beta chains were sequenced from one sample in a study of blood T cells in healthy people across ages. Through a sample-barcoded 5' primer and a J-beta primer mix, a second PCR was run for roughly 7 to 11 cycles. TCRdb re-analysed the 5' RACE reads in MiXCR, keeping a single row per CDR3 protein. Found here are roughly 800,000 distinct CDR3 sequences, roughly 50% of them singletons; the top ten hold approximately 23%. Specimen: blood. The receptors derive from a young man in good health.

This clonotype was found once. The chain couples TRBV5-1 to TRBJ2-7; D not certain. The end of the DNA aligns better with TRBJ2-5, so the J call may be wrong. The germline CDR1 and CDR2 sequences are SGHRS and YFSETQ. This CDR3 comprises 14 residues. The CDR3: CASNPGDGWETQYF. Here the CDR3 DNA reads TGCGCCAGCAACCCGGGTGATGGGTGGGAGACCCAGTACTTC.

This clonotype was counted a single time. V and J are TRBV3-1 and TRBJ1-1; D ambiguous. The V gene lost 2 bases and the J gene lost 4 bases, with 11 bases spanning the gap. The germline CDR1 and CDR2 sequences are LGHDT and YNNKEL (reference sequence). The CDR3 covers 14 residues. CDR3 residues: CASSQFGGITEAFF. Here the CDR3 DNA reads TGTGCCAGCAGCCAATTTGGTGGAATCACTGAAGCTTTCTTT. The variable domain in full, with the rest retrieved from reference TRBV3-1 and TRBJ1-1, is DTAVSQTPKYLVTQMGNDKSIKCEQNLGHDTMYWYKQDSKKFLKIMFSYNNKELIINETVPNRFSPKSPDKAHLNLHINSLELGDSAVYFCASSQFGGITEAFFGQGTRLTVV.

The J gene is TRBJ2-1, the V gene TRBV24-1; the D is unclear. Germline lookup yields CDR1 KGHDR and CDR2 SFDVKD. The CDR3 consists of 12 residues. Trimming cost V 5 bases and J 5 bases, with 6 bases left between them. The CDR3 is CATSGPNNEQFF. CDR3 nucleotide sequence: TGTGCCACCAGTGGTCCCAACAATGAGCAGTTCTTC.

This sequence joins TRBV5-1 and TRBJ2-7, with 7 bases matching TRBD2. V trimming: 7 bases; J trimming: 6 bases; junction bases outside the gene matches: 13. The CDR3 has 14 amino acids. Germline V lookup: CDR1 SGHRS, CDR2 YFSETQ. The CDR3 coding sequence is TGCGCCAGCGGCGCGGGGGACTTATTCCTCGAGCAGTACTTC. It yields the protein CASGAGDLFLEQYF.

This clonotype was recorded a few times. V gene TRBV9 combines with J gene TRBJ2-1; the match to TRBD2 covers 12 bases. Germline-derived CDR1 and CDR2 are SGDLS and YYNGEE. This CDR3 is 16 amino acids long. Trimming at V came to 0 bases and at J to 2 bases, leaving 0 bases not matched to a gene. CDR3 region: CASSVGTSGAYNEQFF. The DNA of the CDR3 is TGTGCCAGCAGCGTAGGGACTAGCGGGGCCTACAATGAGCAGTTCTTC.

CDR3 nucleotide sequence: TGTGCCAGCAGCAAGCCGAAGGGTGGCTACACCTTC. Its protein is CASSKPKGGYTF. V gene TRBV21-1 combines with J gene TRBJ1-2. TRBV21-1 is assigned pseudogene status. The CDR3 is 12 amino acids.

This clonotype came up once. This rearrangement joins TRBV6-5 to TRBJ2-7; D tentatively fits TRBD1 or TRBD2 (6 bases each). The DNA matches TRBJ2-5 better at its end, which makes the J call doubtful. Germline V gene data show CDR1 as MNHEY and CDR2 as SVGAGI. The CDR3 runs to 16 residues. CDR3 in amino acids: CASSYGLGGLGETQYF. CDR3 DNA sequence: TGTGCCAGCAGTTACGGACTTGGGGGGCTGGGGGAGACCCAGTACTTC.

The chain couples TRBV20-1 to TRBJ2-1; 8 bases fit TRBD2. From germline, CDR1 is DFQATT and CDR2 SNEGSKA (reference sequence). The CDR3 extends over 16 amino acids. Unmatched junction bases numbered 8, after V lost 0 bases and J lost 4 bases. The CDR3 reads CSARDHSGRTYNEQFF. In DNA form, the CDR3 reads TGCAGTGCTAGAGATCACAGCGGGAGAACATACAATGAGCAGTTCTTC.

This clonotype was seen a handful of times. V gene TRBV7-9 combines with J gene TRBJ2-7, with 7 nucleotides matching TRBD1. Germline-derived CDR1 and CDR2 are SEHNR and FQNEAQ (reference sequence). The trim removed 5 bases at V and 4 bases at J, leaving 11 bases unmatched. This CDR3 spans 15 amino acids. The CDR3 coding sequence is TGTGCCAGCAGCCACGGGCCGGGACAGCAATACGAGCAGTACTTC. Protein product: CASSHGPGQQYEQYF. The variable domain in full, completed from reference TRBV7-9 and TRBJ2-7, reads DTGVSQNPRHKITKRGQNVTFRCDPISEHNRLYWYRQTLGQGPEFLTYFQNEAQLEKSRLLSDRFSAERPKGSFSTLEIQRTEQGDSAMYLCASSHGPGQQYEQYFGPGTRLTVT.

This clonotype was counted between two and nine times. This rearrangement joins TRBV11-2 to TRBJ1-2; D ambiguous. Per the germline V gene, CDR1 is SGHAT and CDR2 is FQNNGV. Between the trimmed V and J ends, which lost 8 bases and 2 bases, there was a span of 15 bases. CDR3 size: 14 residues. The CDR3 spells CASGEGRWNYGYTF. The CDR3 nucleotides are TGTGCCAGCGGGGAGGGAAGGTGGAACTATGGCTACACCTTC.

J is TRBJ2-5 and V is TRBV10-3, with D uncertain. With the DNA end fitting TRBJ2-7 better, the J assignment may be wrong. This CDR3 contains 16 residues. CDR1 and CDR2 from the germline V gene are ENHRY and SYGVKD. CDR3 in DNA: TGTGCCATCAGTGAGTCAAGGGTACCAGTGCGGTGCGAGCAGTACTTC. It translates to CAISESRVPVRCEQYF.

The rearrangement links TRBV2 to TRBJ2-7, with 9 nucleotides matching TRBD1. From germline, CDR1 is SNHLY and CDR2 FYNNEI. With V trimmed by 7 bases and J by 3 bases, 16 bases remained unmatched. There are 17 residues in the CDR3. The CDR3 protein is CASMRPLPGQGNYEQYF. As DNA, the CDR3 is TGTGCCAGCATGCGCCCCCTTCCGGGACAGGGTAACTACGAGCAGTACTTC.

This chain links TRBV3-1 with TRBJ1-2; D not certain. With 4 bases removed from V and 7 bases from J, the gap between germline ends came to 13 bases. Germline V gives CDR1 LGHDT, CDR2 YNNKEL (reference sequence). The CDR3 runs 13 residues. The CDR3 loop is CASSRDLGTGYTF. The CDR3 DNA is TGTGCCAGCAGCCGCGATTTAGGTACTGGCTACACCTTC.

This clonotype was detected a few times. This chain links TRBV5-5 with TRBJ1-2; possible D gene TRBD1, 6 bases. CDR3 length: 15 amino acids. Germline lookup yields CDR1 SGHKS and CDR2 YYEKEE (reference sequence). Trimming left V 0 bases short and J 4 bases short, with 13 bases between. The CDR3 DNA reads TGTGCCAGCAGCTTGGCCGGACAGATCTCCTATGGCTACACCTTC. Translation gives CASSLAGQISYGYTF.

The chain employs TRBV20-1 and TRBJ2-7, with a weak D call TRBD1 (5 bases). Germline V gene lookup returns CDR1 DFQATT and CDR2 SNEGSKA (reference sequence). This CDR3 is 11 amino acids long. V was trimmed by 7 bases and J by 5 bases, leaving 12 bases between them. The CDR3 protein is CSVSQGNEQYF. The CDR3 bases are TGCAGTGTATCGCAGGGCAACGAGCAGTACTTC.

V is TRBV7-2 and J is TRBJ2-1; 7 positions agree with TRBD2. The ends lost 3 bases at V and 2 bases at J; junction bases unmatched: 4. The length of the CDR3 is 15 residues. Germline-derived CDR1 and CDR2 are SGHTA and FQGNSA. The CDR3 DNA follows: TGTGCCAGCAGCTTGGGCGGGAGAACCTACAATGAGCAGTTCTTC. This gives the protein CASSLGGRTYNEQFF.

V is TRBV2 and J is TRBJ2-7; D is undetermined. V was trimmed by 6 bases and J by 7 bases, leaving 19 bases between them. Germline V gives CDR1 SNHLY, CDR2 FYNNEI. The CDR3 sequence is 14 residues long. As DNA, the CDR3 is TGTGCCAGCAGGGCGCCCGCGGTGGCTGGGGAGCAGTACTTC. Its protein product is CASRAPAVAGEQYF.

The rearrangement joins TRBV7-2 to TRBJ2-5; TRBD2 is a possible D gene (6 bases). The germline CDR1 and CDR2 sequences are SGHTA and FQGNSA. Trimming shortened V by 5 bases and J by 6 bases, and 13 bases separated the two germline ends. The CDR3 runs 13 residues. The CDR3 sequence is CASSVNGGKTQYF. The DNA for the CDR3 is TGTGCCAGCAGCGTAAACGGAGGGAAGACCCAGTACTTC.

The chain links TRBV5-1 to TRBJ2-2; TRBD1 might be the D (6 bases). The germline V gene has CDR1 SGHRS and CDR2 YFSETQ. This CDR3 is built from 13 residues. V was pared by 5 bases and J by 7 bases, with 12 bases between. The CDR3 sequence is CASRPGAGGELFF. DNA for the CDR3: TGCGCCAGCAGACCAGGGGCGGGCGGGGAGCTGTTTTTT. Variable domain in full (rest from reference TRBV5-1 and TRBJ2-2): KAGVTQTPRYLIKTRGQQVTLSCSPISGHRSVSWYQQTPGQGLQFLFEYFSETQRNKGNFPGRFSGRQFSNSRSEMNVSTLELGDSALYLCASRPGAGGELFFGEGSRLTVL.